Following are 27 T cell receptor beta chains from one sample sequenced in a study of T cell repertoires in cytomegalovirus infection. TCRdb independently ran MiXCR on the reads; one entry per CDR3 protein. Seen here are roughly 630,000 distinct CDR3 sequences, 20% to 25% observed once, and the top ten hold less than 9.5%. The sequencing sample was made of CD8+ T cells from PBMCs. These receptors were collected from a human donor in good health (CMV status not recorded). Some clones in this sample may be carry-over from other donors' samples.

This clonotype was picked up a small number of times. V and J are TRBV9 and TRBJ1-6, with 8 bases lining up with TRBD1. Germline CDR1 SGDLS, CDR2 YYNGEE. The CDR3 is 16 amino acids. V was pared by 4 bases and J by 5 bases, with 8 bases of the junction left unmatched. This CDR3 reads CASSSRDRSDNSPLHF. The CDR3 DNA sequence: TGTGCCAGCAGCTCTCGGGACAGGTCGGATAATTCACCCCTCCACTTT.

This clonotype has more than one count but fewer than ten. The V call is TRBV12-3 or TRBV12-4, the J call TRBJ1-1, with 10 bases identical to TRBD1. V shed 5 bases and J 0 bases; nucleotides not matched to a gene: 12. The CDR3 runs to 18 residues. The CDR3 sequence: CASSPLRQGASLNTEAFF. CDR3 in DNA: TGTGCCAGCAGTCCCCTACGACAGGGGGCCTCCTTGAACACTGAAGCTTTCTTT.

Worth noting for this clonotype: A read error may explain this, as a much larger clone is one base away. The rearrangement joins TRBV11-3 to TRBJ2-2, with TRBD2 matching over 7 bases. The CDR3 runs to 14 residues. CDR1 SGHNT and CDR2 YENEEA come from the germline V gene. The CDR3 region is CANSFRGEIGELFF. As DNA, the CDR3 is TGTGCCAACAGCTTCCGGGGGGAGATCGGGGAGCTGTTTTTT.

This clonotype was seen a few times. A much bigger clone sits one base away, suggesting this may be a read error. The chain joins TRBV7-4 to TRBJ2-1; D perhaps matches TRBD2 (7 bases). V lost 3 bases and J 4 bases, leaving 28 bases between the germline ends. Germline V gene sequence: CDR1 SGHVT, CDR2 SQSDAQ. The CDR3 runs to 20 residues. The CDR3 region has the DNA TGTGCCAGCAGCTTCCGACTCCCTAGGGGGGGACGGGGGACGTACAATGAGCAGTTCTTC. As protein: CASSFRLPRGGRGTYNEQFF.

The table lists this clonotype with a few counts. This CDR3 reads CASSYLRLAAGARNEQFF. The DNA for the CDR3 is TGTGCCAGCAGTTACCTTCGGCTCGCAGCGGGGGCCCGCAATGAGCAGTTCTTC. The chain has TRBV6-2 or TRBV6-3 and TRBJ2-1, with 8 bases aligning to TRBD2. The V gene's germline CDR1 is MNHEY and CDR2 SVGEGT. V trimming: 2 bases; J trimming: 6 bases; junction bases outside the gene matches: 15. This CDR3 has 18 amino acids.

J is TRBJ2-1 and V is TRBV7-6; 9 bases align to TRBD2. From germline, CDR1 is SGHVS and CDR2 FNYEAQ. The trim removed 4 bases at V and 8 bases at J, leaving 9 bases unmatched. The CDR3 extends over 15 amino acids. CDR3 amino acids: CASSSRSGGRDEQFF. The DNA for the CDR3 is TGTGCCAGCAGCTCGAGGAGCGGGGGGCGGGATGAGCAGTTCTTC.

This clonotype was detected many times. J is TRBJ2-6 and V is TRBV7-2; D unresolved. CDR1 SGHTA and CDR2 FQGNSA come from the germline V gene. The V gene lost 1 base and the J gene lost 0 bases, with 10 bases spanning the gap. The CDR3 length is 17 residues. The CDR3 nucleotides are TGTGCCAGCAGCTTAGTATTATATAACTCTGGGGCCAACGTCCTGACTTTC. Translating gives CASSLVLYNSGANVLTF.

The V gene is TRBV20-1, the J gene TRBJ2-5; D remains ambiguous. The germline gives CDR1 DFQATT, CDR2 SNEGSKA (reference sequence). Trimming cost V 0 bases and J 2 bases, with 4 bases left between them. This CDR3 contains 12 residues. CDR3: CSARDRQETQYF. The CDR3 coding sequence is TGCAGTGCTAGAGATCGACAAGAGACCCAGTACTTC.

This clonotype was seen more than once but under ten times. The chain couples TRBV2 to TRBJ2-3; D call uncertain. Trimming shortened V by 6 bases and J by 4 bases, and 11 bases separated the two germline ends. Germline lookup yields CDR1 SNHLY and CDR2 FYNNEI. This CDR3 has 13 amino acids. The CDR3, as DNA: TGTGCCAGCAGGTCCGTGGGCTCAGATACGCAGTATTTT. Translation gives CASRSVGSDTQYF.

The V gene is TRBV5-5, the J gene TRBJ2-1; 11 bases match TRBD2. The CDR3 totals 16 residues. Germline V gene sequence: CDR1 SGHKS, CDR2 YYEKEE (reference sequence). J gave up 8 bases and V 3 bases, and 10 bases lay outside the gene matches. Here the CDR3 reads CASSSRLGTSGHEQFF. CDR3 DNA sequence: TGTGCCAGCAGCTCGCGACTCGGGACTAGCGGCCATGAGCAGTTCTTC.

The chain is built from TRBV29-1 and TRBJ2-1; 8 nucleotides line up with TRBD2. The trim removed 5 bases at V and 5 bases at J, leaving 8 bases unmatched. The CDR3 extends over 14 amino acids. Germline values: CDR1 SQVTM, CDR2 ANQGSEA. CDR3 sequence (DNA): TGCAGCGTTTCCCAAGCGGGGGCAAACAATGAGCAGTTCTTC. As protein: CSVSQAGANNEQFF.

The V and J genes are TRBV29-1 and TRBJ2-3; a weak D match, TRBD1 (6 bases). The CDR3 sequence is 14 residues long. Trimming shortened V by 4 bases and J by 4 bases, and 15 bases separated the two germline ends. Germline V CDR1 and CDR2: SQVTM, ANQGSEA. The CDR3 DNA reads TGCAGCGTTGTATCAGGGGCGCGTCCAGATACGCAGTATTTT. It codes for CSVVSGARPDTQYF.

This clonotype was recorded at least ten times. The rearrangement joins TRBV7-2 to TRBJ2-7; no definite D call. V gave up 1 base and J gave up 6 bases, with 16 bases separating them. Germline lookup yields CDR1 SGHTA and CDR2 FQGNSA. This CDR3 is 15 amino acids long. CDR3 sequence (DNA): TGTGCCAGCAGCTTAGGATTGTTGCCCATTAGCGAGCAGTACTTC. Its translation is CASSLGLLPISEQYF.

This chain uses TRBV19 with TRBJ2-1; a possible D gene is TRBD1 (5 bases). CDR1 and CDR2 (germline): LNHDA, SQIVND (reference sequence). The germline V and J ends were trimmed by 9 bases and 5 bases, with 14 bases remaining between them. The CDR3 covers 13 residues. This CDR3 reads CASDGAANNEQFF. CDR3 sequence (DNA): TGTGCCAGCGATGGGGCAGCAAACAATGAGCAGTTCTTC.

The V and J genes are TRBV19 and TRBJ2-1; D ambiguous. The CDR3 covers 15 residues. Trimming removed 5 bases at V and 1 base at J, with 12 bases between. The germline gives CDR1 LNHDA, CDR2 SQIVND (reference sequence). The CDR3: CASSPSALSYNEQFF. The CDR3 DNA reads TGTGCCAGTAGTCCGTCAGCTTTGTCCTACAATGAGCAGTTCTTC.

The J gene is TRBJ2-3, the V gene TRBV29-1; D not certain. The germline V gene has CDR1 SQVTM and CDR2 ANQGSEA. V was shortened by 4 bases and J by 4 bases, with 15 bases between the two germline ends. This CDR3 has 14 residues. The CDR3 is CSVAWDSWPDTQYF. The CDR3 DNA sequence: TGCAGCGTTGCCTGGGATTCCTGGCCAGATACGCAGTATTTT.

This clonotype was seen repeatedly, ten times or more. The genes are TRBV12-3 or TRBV12-4 and TRBJ2-7; TRBD2 aligns across 9 bases. This CDR3 comprises 14 residues. The V segment lost 8 bases and the J segment 3 bases; nucleotides outside the gene matches: 8. CDR3 in DNA: TGTGCCAGCTCTAGCGGGGAGACCTTCTACGAGCAGTACTTC. The encoded protein is CASSSGETFYEQYF.

Only a few counts were recorded for this clonotype. V is TRBV20-1 and J is TRBJ1-2; no clear D gene. V lost 3 bases and J 8 bases, leaving 22 bases between the germline ends. Germline values: CDR1 DFQATT, CDR2 SNEGSKA (reference sequence). This CDR3 contains 15 residues. The CDR3 region has the DNA TGCAGTGCTAGGACCTCCGAGCCGCGACTCTGGGGCTACACCTTC. Amino acids: CSARTSEPRLWGYTF.

J is TRBJ2-3 and V is TRBV7-9, with no clear D. Trimming cost V 5 bases and J 7 bases, with 10 bases left between them. Germline CDR1 and CDR2: SEHNR and FQNEAQ (reference sequence). This CDR3 comprises 12 residues. CDR3 bases: TGTGCCAGCAGCATTTCCGTGAATACGCAGTATTTT. This codes for CASSISVNTQYF.

This clonotype was detected ten times or more. The chain combines TRBV7-8 with TRBJ2-1, with 15 nucleotides matching TRBD2. Germline values: CDR1 SGHVS, CDR2 FQNEAQ. The CDR3 covers 16 residues. J lost 8 bases, V lost 1 base, and 3 bases had no gene match. Here the CDR3 reads CASSLEGLAGGDEQFF. As DNA, the CDR3 is TGTGCCAGCAGCTTAGAGGGACTAGCGGGGGGTGATGAGCAGTTCTTC.

The V gene is TRBV2, the J gene TRBJ1-1; D perhaps matches TRBD1 (5 bases). Per the germline V gene, CDR1 is SNHLY and CDR2 is FYNNEI. CDR3 length: 11 residues. V was pared by 7 bases and J by 7 bases, with 10 bases between. The CDR3 DNA reads as TGTGCCAGCAAGGGGAGGGGTGAAGCTTTCTTT. Translation gives CASKGRGEAFF.

Comment on this clonotype: This may be a read error: a much more frequent sequence differs by one nucleotide. The CDR3 region has the DNA TGTGCTAGTGGTCTCCAGGGAACGGTGAACACTGAAGCTTTCTTT. Translation gives CASGLQGTVNTEAFF. V gene TRBV12-5 combines with J gene TRBJ1-1, with a possible D match to TRBD1 (5 bases). CDR3 size: 15 residues. Trimming shortened V by 5 bases and J by 0 bases, and 13 bases separated the two germline ends. Germline lookup yields CDR1 LGHNT and CDR2 FRNRAP.

The sample holds a few counts of this clonotype. The V and J genes are TRBV13 and TRBJ1-5; no firm D call. This CDR3 has 15 residues. The ends were cut back, 0 bases at V and 4 bases at J, with 10 bases in the middle. CDR1 is PRHDT and CDR2 is FYEKMQ in the germline V gene (reference sequence). CDR3 nucleotide sequence: TGTGCCAGCAGCTTAGGCCTCGGGCAAAATCAGCCCCAGCATTTT. Protein sequence: CASSLGLGQNQPQHF.

This clonotype occurred a few times. This chain joins TRBV28 and TRBJ2-1; TRBD2 aligns across 8 bases. With 8 bases clipped from V and 1 base from J, the junction kept 10 bases outside the gene matches. The germline V gene has CDR1 MDHEN and CDR2 SYDVKM. This CDR3 is 16 amino acids long. This chain's CDR3 is CASGRPGGASYNEQFF. The DNA for the CDR3 is TGTGCCAGCGGGAGACCCGGGGGGGCGTCCTACAATGAGCAGTTCTTC.

This clonotype was counted between two and nine times. The rearrangement uses TRBV9 and TRBJ2-3; TRBD2 matches 7 bases. V gave up 1 base and J gave up 6 bases; unmatched junction bases: 5. Germline V gene lookup returns CDR1 SGDLS and CDR2 YYNGEE. The CDR3 runs 14 residues. The CDR3 nucleotides read TGTGCCAGCAGCGTATTGGCGGGGGATGATACGCAGTATTTT. This translates into CASSVLAGDDTQYF.

This clonotype was picked up a small number of times. The rearrangement joins TRBV29-1 to TRBJ2-2; perhaps TRBD2 as D (5 bases). V lost 4 bases and J lost 5, with 11 bases in between. Germline V lookup: CDR1 SQVTM, CDR2 ANQGSEA. CDR3 length equals 13 residues. The CDR3 spells CSVAGRGTGELFF. The CDR3 DNA reads TGCAGCGTTGCGGGCAGAGGGACCGGGGAGCTGTTTTTT.

The V call is TRBV29-1, the J call TRBJ2-6; D gene unclear. The V and J ends lost 5 bases and 1 base respectively, with 12 bases between them. Per the germline V gene, CDR1 is SQVTM and CDR2 is ANQGSEA. The length of the CDR3 is 15 residues. The CDR3, as DNA: TGCAGCGTTTTCTTACAGTCATCTGGGGCCAACGTCCTGACTTTC. It is translated as CSVFLQSSGANVLTF.